These 31 T cell receptor beta chains were sequenced from one sample in a study of CD8 T cells in ankylosing spondylitis. Each CDR3 protein is one row after TCRdb ran MiXCR on the 5' RACE reads. The table lists 380,000 or so distinct CDR3 sequences, 20% of them singletons. The sequencing sample was made of blood, either unsorted or a sorted T cell fraction (not recorded which). Source of these receptors: a male donor with ankylosing spondylitis or in good health (not recorded which).

This clonotype has a handful of counts. V usage is TRBV6-5 and J usage is TRBJ2-2; a possible D gene is TRBD1 (6 bases). Germline lookup yields CDR1 MNHEY and CDR2 SVGAGI. Trimming stripped 2 bases from V and 5 bases from J, with 18 bases between. CDR3 length: 17 residues. CDR3 sequence (DNA): TGTGCCAGCAGTTACCAACGGACATTGGGGGCGACCGGGGAGCTGTTTTTT. This codes for CASSYQRTLGATGELFF.

This clonotype turned up a few times. The chain joins TRBV20-1 to TRBJ1-5; D unresolved. V was pared by 3 bases and J by 3 bases, with 12 bases between. Per the germline V gene, CDR1 is DFQATT and CDR2 is SNEGSKA (reference sequence). This CDR3 contains 14 residues. Written as DNA, the CDR3 is TGCAGTGCTAGCTACCTAAATACCAATCAGCCCCAGCATTTT. Amino acid sequence: CSASYLNTNQPQHF.

The J gene is TRBJ1-1, the V gene TRBV5-1; D ambiguous. This CDR3 is 14 amino acids long. The V end lost 4 bases, the J end lost 0 bases, and 10 bases lay between the germline ends. In germline, CDR1 is SGHRS, CDR2 YFSETQ. The CDR3 coding sequence is TGCGCCAGCAGCCCTCCCACGTTGAACACTGAAGCTTTCTTT. It specifies CASSPPTLNTEAFF.

The chain links TRBV7-9 to TRBJ1-4; TRBD1 aligns across 7 bases. J was trimmed by 4 bases and V by 5 bases; bases with no gene match: 4. CDR1 and CDR2 (germline): SEHNR, FQNEAQ (reference sequence). The CDR3 runs to 14 residues. CDR3 DNA sequence: TGTGCCAGCAGCCACCGGGACAGTAATGAAAAACTGTTTTTT. Encoded protein: CASSHRDSNEKLFF.

The chain joins TRBV7-2 to TRBJ1-6; D possibly corresponds to TRBD1 (5 bases). Germline CDR1 and CDR2: SGHTA and FQGNSA. The CDR3 runs to 16 residues. The V gene lost 5 bases and the J gene lost 8 bases, with 19 bases spanning the gap. The DNA of the CDR3 is TGTGCCAGCAGCCATTACCCCGGGACCGGGCATTCACCCCTCCACTTT. Translating it yields CASSHYPGTGHSPLHF.

A few counts support this clonotype. The rearrangement links TRBV20-1 to TRBJ2-3; D perhaps matches TRBD1 (6 bases). Germline loops: CDR1 DFQATT, CDR2 SNEGSKA (reference sequence). V was trimmed by 0 bases and J by 3 bases, leaving 19 bases between them. The CDR3 runs 17 residues. Written as DNA, the CDR3 is TGCAGTGCTAGAGAAGGGACAACCGTTTTTTGGACAGATACGCAGTATTTT. It is translated as CSAREGTTVFWTDTQYF.

This clonotype occurred a few times. This chain uses TRBV5-6 with TRBJ2-1; possibly TRBD1 for D (6 bases). V gave up 4 bases and J gave up 2 bases, with 10 bases separating them. CDR1 is SGHDT, CDR2 YYEEEE, per germline. The CDR3 is 14 amino acids. In nucleotides, the CDR3 is TGTGCCAGCAGCACCGGGACAACCTACAATGAGCAGTTCTTC. Translation gives CASSTGTTYNEQFF.

Only a few counts were recorded for this clonotype. The V gene is TRBV7-9, the J gene TRBJ2-1; 12 nucleotides agree with TRBD2. Germline trimming cut 5 bases from V and 7 bases from J; bases unmatched to any gene: 12. The CDR3 covers 17 residues. Germline loops: CDR1 SEHNR, CDR2 FQNEAQ (reference sequence). CDR3 coding DNA: TGTGCCAGCAGCCAAGCTAGCGGGGGGGCAATATGGAATGAGCAGTTCTTC. This translates into CASSQASGGAIWNEQFF.

The chain combines TRBV12-3 or TRBV12-4 with TRBJ2-3, with D uncertain. V lost 2 bases and J lost 2, with 8 bases in between. The CDR3 spans 14 residues. Here the CDR3 reads CASSLQQFTDTQYF. CDR3 in DNA: TGTGCCAGCAGTTTACAACAATTCACAGATACGCAGTATTTT.

This clonotype was counted a few times. V is TRBV10-3 and J is TRBJ1-1, with 8 bases that match TRBD1. The CDR3 consists of 13 residues. Germline V gene sequence: CDR1 ENHRY, CDR2 SYGVKD. V was clipped by 8 bases and J by 6 bases; unmatched bases: 8. The CDR3 reads CAIWTGSNSEAFF. The CDR3 DNA is TGTGCCATCTGGACAGGGAGTAATTCTGAAGCTTTCTTT.

The sample holds many counts of this clonotype. The chain has TRBV3-1 and TRBJ1-4; D uncertain. This CDR3 is 13 amino acids long. Trimming pared 5 bases from V and 5 bases from J, leaving 9 bases between. Germline-derived CDR1 and CDR2 are LGHDT and YNNKEL (reference sequence). CDR3 residues: CASSGSPNEKLFF. CDR3 bases: TGTGCCAGCAGCGGCAGCCCGAATGAAAAACTGTTTTTT.

This clonotype was seen more than once but under ten times. This rearrangement joins TRBV28 to TRBJ2-5; D is tentatively TRBD1 or TRBD2 (7 bases each). This CDR3 spans 16 amino acids. With 2 bases removed from V and 5 bases from J, the gap between germline ends came to 18 bases. Germline V lookup: CDR1 MDHEN, CDR2 SYDVKM. The CDR3 sequence is CASSLIGGGRGETQYF. DNA of the CDR3: TGTGCCAGCAGTTTAATTGGCGGGGGCAGGGGGGAGACCCAGTACTTC. The full variable domain, rest sourced from reference TRBV28 and TRBJ2-5, is DVKVTQSSRYLVKRTGEKVFLECVQDMDHENMFWYRQDPGLGLRLIYFSYDVKMKEKGDIPEGYSVSREKKERFSLILESASTNQTSMYLCASSLIGGGRGETQYFGPGTRLLVL.

This clonotype was found a few times. J is TRBJ2-4 and V is TRBV4-1; 8 positions match TRBD2. Unmatched junction bases numbered 5, after V lost 0 bases and J lost 7 bases. The CDR3 has 15 amino acids. Germline assignment: CDR1 MGHRA and CDR2 YSYEKL. Here the CDR3 DNA reads TGCGCCAGCAGCCAAGAGTCTAGCGGGTGGAACATTCAGTACTTC. Amino acids: CASSQESSGWNIQYF.

The CDR3 loop is CASSQVAGAEESYEQYF. As DNA, the CDR3 is TGTGCCAGCAGCCAAGTTGCCGGGGCTGAGGAATCCTACGAGCAGTACTTC. The rearrangement joins TRBV3-1 to TRBJ2-7, with D perhaps TRBD1 or TRBD2 (5 bases each). The ends were cut back, 1 base at V and 1 base at J, with 17 bases in the middle. The CDR3 covers 17 residues. Germline CDR1 reads LGHDT; CDR2 reads YNNKEL (reference sequence).

The chain links TRBV4-1 to TRBJ2-1; D is unresolved. Between the trimmed V and J ends, which lost 4 bases and 6 bases, there was a span of 13 bases. CDR1 MGHRA and CDR2 YSYEKL come from the germline V gene. The CDR3 sequence is 14 residues long. In DNA form, the CDR3 reads TGCGCCAGCAGCCTACCAACCCCCTCCAATGAGCAGTTCTTC. Translated, it gives CASSLPTPSNEQFF.

The J gene is TRBJ2-7, the V gene TRBV29-1; 7 bases are a match to TRBD1. The length of the CDR3 is 13 residues. Unmatched junction bases numbered 4, after V lost 2 bases and J lost 3 bases. Per germline, CDR1 SQVTM and CDR2 ANQGSEA. Here the CDR3 DNA reads TGCAGCGTTGAACTGGCAGGGGGCTACGAGCAGTACTTC. This encodes CSVELAGGYEQYF.

This clonotype turned up a few times. J is TRBJ2-1 and V is TRBV7-9; 11 positions agree with TRBD2. Germline CDR1 and CDR2: SEHNR and FQNEAQ (reference sequence). There are 14 residues in the CDR3. With 6 bases clipped from V and 5 bases from J, the junction kept 3 bases outside the gene matches. CDR3 nucleotides: TGTGCCAGCAGGCGGGGACTAGCGGACAATGAGCAGTTCTTC. This codes for CASRRGLADNEQFF.

In this sample, this clonotype turned up a few times. The chain carries TRBV5-1 and TRBJ1-6; no clear D gene. Per germline, CDR1 SGHRS and CDR2 YFSETQ. The CDR3 is made up of 15 amino acids. V was cut by 1 base and J by 0 bases, with 5 bases left in between. The CDR3 here is CASSLYSSYNSPLHF. DNA for the CDR3: TGCGCCAGCAGCTTGTATAGCTCCTATAATTCACCCCTCCACTTT. Looking up the rest from reference TRBV5-1 and TRBJ1-6 gives the full variable domain: KAGVTQTPRYLIKTRGQQVTLSCSPISGHRSVSWYQQTPGQGLQFLFEYFSETQRNKGNFPGRFSGRQFSNSRSEMNVSTLELGDSALYLCASSLYSSYNSPLHFGNGTRLTVT.

The chain combines TRBV2 with TRBJ2-7; perhaps TRBD1 as D (6 bases). V shed 10 bases and J shed 2 bases, with 12 bases lying between them. CDR3 size: 12 residues. CDR1 SNHLY and CDR2 FYNNEI come from the germline V gene. The chain's CDR3 is CAITDRAYEQYF. CDR3 bases: TGTGCCATTACGGACAGAGCCTACGAGCAGTACTTC. Variable domain in full (rest from reference TRBV2 and TRBJ2-7): EPEVTQTPSHQVTQMGQEVILRCVPISNHLYFYWYRQILGQKVEFLVSFYNNEISEKSEIFDDQFSVERPDGSNFTLKIRSTKLEDSAMYFCAITDRAYEQYFGPGTRLTVT.

V is TRBV5-4 and J is TRBJ2-3; 9 positions agree with TRBD1. The ends lost 6 bases at V and 0 bases at J; junction bases unmatched: 2. The germline V gene has CDR1 SGHNT and CDR2 YYREEE (reference sequence). The CDR3 consists of 14 residues. CDR3 DNA sequence: TGTGCCAGCACGACAGGGGGTAGCACAGATACGCAGTATTTT. It yields the protein CASTTGGSTDTQYF.

This clonotype turned up a few times. The CDR3 reads CASSFGVREQETQYF. The CDR3, as DNA: TGTGCCAGCAGTTTTGGTGTCAGGGAACAAGAGACCCAGTACTTC. This sequence joins TRBV12-3 or TRBV12-4 and TRBJ2-5; TRBD1 is a possible D gene (5 bases). This CDR3 has 15 amino acids. Deletions cut 3 bases from V and 2 bases from J, with 13 bases between.

This clonotype has just a few counts. The chain combines TRBV7-3 with TRBJ2-5; no reliable D call. The CDR3 contains 14 residues. V was pared by 5 bases and J by 0 bases, with 10 bases between. The V gene's germline CDR1 is SGHTA and CDR2 FQGTGA. The CDR3 sequence: CASSINPYQETQYF. CDR3 nucleotides: TGTGCCAGCAGCATCAATCCGTACCAAGAGACCCAGTACTTC. The full variable domain, completed using reference TRBV7-3 and TRBJ2-5, is GAGVSQTPSNKVTEKGKYVELRCDPISGHTALYWYRQSLGQGPEFLIYFQGTGAADDSGLPNDRFFAVRPEGSVSTLKIQRTERGDSAVYLCASSINPYQETQYFGPGTRLLVL.

This clonotype was observed once. The chain couples TRBV6-5 to TRBJ2-2, with TRBD1 matching 11 bases. The CDR3 is 17 residues long. Trimming at V came to 0 bases and at J to 3 bases, leaving 3 bases not matched to a gene. The germline gives CDR1 MNHEY, CDR2 SVGAGI. CDR3 nucleotides: TGTGCCAGCAGTTACTCCGGGGACAGGGGGTACACCGGGGAGCTGTTTTTT. As protein: CASSYSGDRGYTGELFF.

This sequence joins TRBV20-1 and TRBJ2-2; 8 bases are shared with TRBD2. The germline gives CDR1 DFQATT, CDR2 SNEGSKA (reference sequence). J was trimmed by 3 bases and V by 2 bases; bases with no gene match: 14. The CDR3 totals 18 residues. CDR3 DNA sequence: TGCAGTGCTAGATCCCCGGATGTTGCGGGGGGTCACACCGGGGAGCTGTTTTTT. It codes for CSARSPDVAGGHTGELFF.

This clonotype was counted between two and nine times. V usage is TRBV24-1 and J usage is TRBJ2-1; maybe TRBD1 (5 bases). Germline V gene sequence: CDR1 KGHDR, CDR2 SFDVKD. The CDR3 sequence is 15 residues long. V was cut by 7 bases and J by 12 bases, with 24 bases left in between. CDR3 protein: CATRVFPVGLKVQFF. CDR3 DNA: TGTGCCACCAGGGTGTTTCCAGTGGGGCTTAAGGTGCAGTTCTTC.

The sample holds a few counts of this clonotype. The rearrangement uses TRBV7-9 and TRBJ2-7; D uncertain. The V gene's germline CDR1 is SEHNR and CDR2 FQNEAQ (reference sequence). CDR3 length: 13 amino acids. Trimming took 2 bases from V and 5 from J, leaving 10 bases between them. The CDR3 spells CASSLLHLDEQYF. The CDR3 nucleotides read TGTGCCAGCAGCTTACTGCATCTCGACGAGCAGTACTTC.

This sequence joins TRBV29-1 and TRBJ2-1; D unresolved. The CDR3 length is 14 residues. Germline CDR1 is SQVTM and CDR2 is ANQGSEA. With 5 bases removed from V and 4 bases from J, the gap between germline ends came to 15 bases. CDR3: CSVSDSPWYNEQFF. In DNA form, the CDR3 reads TGCAGCGTTAGTGACTCCCCCTGGTACAATGAGCAGTTCTTC.

This clonotype was seen a few times. The V call is TRBV12-3 or TRBV12-4, the J call TRBJ2-4, with D possibly being TRBD1 or TRBD2 (6 bases each). V gave up 1 base and J gave up 6 bases, with 16 bases separating them. The CDR3 covers 16 residues. CDR3 residues: CASSLGYREEGNIQYF. The CDR3 bases are TGTGCCAGCAGTTTAGGTTACAGGGAGGAGGGAAACATTCAGTACTTC.

This rearrangement joins TRBV12-3 or TRBV12-4 to TRBJ2-7; 8 bases are shared with TRBD2. CDR3 length equals 14 residues. J was trimmed by 3 bases and V by 4 bases; bases with no gene match: 5. The CDR3 reads CASSWGLEVYEQYF. As DNA, the CDR3 is TGTGCCAGCAGTTGGGGACTAGAGGTCTACGAGCAGTACTTC.

This clonotype showed up just a few times. This chain connects TRBV6-5 to TRBJ2-1; 7 nucleotides match TRBD1. CDR1 and CDR2 from the germline V gene are MNHEY and SVGAGI. V gave up 0 bases and J gave up 6 bases; unmatched junction bases: 8. This CDR3 region has 16 residues. In nucleotides, the CDR3 is TGTGCCAGCAGTTACTCACAGGGGAATAAGGGCAATGAGCAGTTCTTC. Translating gives CASSYSQGNKGNEQFF.

CDR3 amino acids: CASSQAGGSAYEQYF. The CDR3 DNA sequence: TGTGCCAGCAGCCAAGCAGGGGGGTCAGCCTACGAGCAGTACTTC. The chain links TRBV3-1 to TRBJ2-7; the D gene is possibly TRBD1 (7 bases). The CDR3 spans 15 residues. Germline V CDR1 and CDR2: LGHDT, YNNKEL (reference sequence). V dropped 1 base and J dropped 2 bases, with 12 bases sitting between them.